This T cell receptor (beta chain) was found in a study of T cell repertoires in cytomegalovirus infection. In its sample, this clonotype was seen many times. Germline-derived CDR1 and CDR2 are SGHVS and FNYEAQ. The CDR3 loop spans 14 amino acids. Trimming took 5 bases from V and 6 from J; bases not matched to a gene: 6. From the reads, TCRdb called clonotypes with MiXCR, one entry per CDR3 protein. The profile shows roughly 250,000 distinct CDR3 sequences, under 25% of them singletons. The sequenced sample consisted of CD8+ T cells from PBMCs. V and J are TRBV7-6 and TRBJ2-1; 8 bases match TRBD2. This sequence was found in a human donor in good health (CMV status not recorded). Some clones in this sample may be carry-over from other donors' samples. CDR3 loop: CASSLGGGINEQFF. The DNA for the CDR3 is TGTGCCAGCAGCCTCGGGGGGGGTATCAATGAGCAGTTCTTC. Together with reference TRBV7-6 and TRBJ2-1, the CDR3 gives the full variable domain: GAGVSQSPRYKVTKRGQDVALRCDPISGHVSLYWYRQALGQGPEFLTYFNYEAQQDKSGLPNDRFSAERPEGSISTLTIQRTEQRDSAMYRCASSLGGGINEQFFGPGTRLTVL.